Listed below are T cell receptor beta chains from one sample, sequenced in a study of sequential checkpoint blockade in melanoma. Only in-frame clones appear in the TCRdb table, and some are missing; sequencing was by immunoSEQ multiplex PCR. The repertoire holds around 15,000 clones, with around three quarters as singletons. The sample was CD8+ T cells sorted from blood (inferred from file names), taken from a patient given nivolumab and ipilimumab in sequence. These receptors all stem from a human donor with melanoma. CDR3s include the opening cysteine and the closing phenylalanine or tryptophan. Each record gives: V gene, J gene, D gene, clone size, CDR3 protein, CDR3 DNA. The D gene is left open where the match is weak. Clone size is stated in some rows and not others, as once, few, many or a class when expanded.

V: TRBV27; J: TRBJ2-3; D: -; size: -; CDR3: CASRAGGQAGTDTQYF; DNA: TGTGCCAGCAGAGCCGGTGGACAGGCGGGAACAGATACGCAGTATTTT
V: TRBV5-6; J: TRBJ1-4; D: -; size: -; CDR3: CASSREGTGVEKLFF; DNA: TGTGCCAGCAGCCGCGAGGGGACGGGGGTTGAAAAACTGTTTTTT
V: TRBV28; J: TRBJ1-4; D: -; size: -; CDR3: CASSPRLSTNEKLFF; DNA: TGTGCCAGCAGTCCCAGACTCTCAACTAATGAAAAACTGTTTTTT
V: TRBV7-9; J: TRBJ2-1; D: TRBD2; size: -; CDR3: CASSLERGAYNEQFF; DNA: TGTGCCAGCAGCTTAGAGCGGGGGGCCTACAATGAGCAGTTCTTC
V: TRBV27; J: TRBJ2-1; D: -; size: -; CDR3: CASSYGSSYNEQFF; DNA: TGTGCCAGCAGTTACGGGAGCTCCTACAATGAGCAGTTCTTC
V: TRBV4-1; J: TRBJ1-1; D: -; size: -; CDR3: CASSQVPAGNTEAFF; DNA: TGCGCCAGCAGCCAAGTACCGGCGGGGAACACTGAAGCTTTCTTT
V: TRBV4-1; J: TRBJ2-1; D: -; size: -; CDR3: CASRQGGQTSSYNEQFF; DNA: TGCGCCAGCAGACAAGGGGGACAGACTAGCTCCTACAATGAGCAGTTCTTC
V: TRBV7-8; J: TRBJ2-7; D: TRBD1; size: -; CDR3: CASSPAGTGGFEQYF; DNA: TGTGCCAGCAGCCCCGCCGGGACAGGGGGCTTCGAGCAGTACTTC
V: TRBV5-1; J: TRBJ2-7; D: -; size: once; CDR3: CASSQGNHEQYF; DNA: TGCGCCAGCAGCCAGGGGAACCACGAGCAGTACTTC
V: TRBV7-8; J: TRBJ1-5; D: -; size: -; CDR3: CASSLGGRLQPQHF; DNA: TGTGCCAGCAGCTTAGGAGGGAGGCTTCAGCCCCAGCATTTT
V: TRBV5-1; J: TRBJ2-2; D: TRBD2; size: -; CDR3: CASSLAGGYTGELFF; DNA: TGCGCCAGCAGCTTAGCGGGGGGTTACACCGGGGAGCTGTTTTTT
V: TRBV6-1; J: TRBJ1-2; D: -; size: -; CDR3: CAGSGGWDGYTF; DNA: TGTGCCGGCAGTGGAGGGTGGGATGGCTACACCTTC
V: TRBV6-4; J: TRBJ2-1; D: TRBD1; size: -; CDR3: CASSGGDRGYNEQFF; DNA: TGTGCCAGCAGTGGAGGGGACAGGGGATACAATGAGCAGTTCTTC
V: TRBV7-9; J: TRBJ2-7; D: TRBD2; size: -; CDR3: CATGTSGIGEQYF; DNA: TGTGCCACCGGGACTAGCGGGATCGGCGAGCAGTACTTC
V: TRBV5-1; J: TRBJ1-1; D: -; size: -; CDR3: CASSPRQDIWSGTEAFF; DNA: TGCGCCAGCAGCCCGAGACAGGATATTTGGAGTGGCACTGAAGCTTTCTTT
V: TRBV9; J: TRBJ1-4; D: TRBD1; size: -; CDR3: CASSRWDRVSTNEKLFF; DNA: TGTGCCAGCAGCCGATGGGACAGGGTTTCGACTAATGAAAAACTGTTTTTT
V: TRBV6-5; J: TRBJ1-2; D: -; size: few; CDR3: CASSNLGGAFGYTF; DNA: TGTGCCAGCAGTAATCTAGGGGGGGCTTTTGGCTACACCTTC
V: TRBV7-8; J: TRBJ1-4; D: -; size: -; CDR3: CASSSGPTSSEKLFF; DNA: TGTGCCAGCAGCTCCGGTCCCACCTCTAGTGAAAAACTGTTTTTT
V: TRBV6-1; J: TRBJ2-5; D: -; size: -; CDR3: CASSGFSGEETQYF; DNA: TGTGCCAGCTCAGGGTTTAGCGGAGAAGAGACCCAGTACTTC
V: TRBV7-8; J: TRBJ1-2; D: -; size: -; CDR3: CASSLAIVFDSSGYTF; DNA: TGTGCCAGCAGCTTAGCCATCGTCTTCGACAGTTCTGGCTACACCTTC
V: TRBV11-3; J: TRBJ2-6; D: -; size: once; CDR3: CASSACSDLEQSRANVLTF; DNA: TGTGCCAGCAGCGCATGCTCCGATCTCGAACAAAGTCGGGCCAACGTCCTGACTTTC
V: TRBV27; J: TRBJ2-1; D: TRBD1; size: once; CDR3: CASSLSGTASNEQFF; DNA: TGTGCCAGCAGTTTAAGTGGGACAGCTAGCAATGAGCAGTTCTTC
V: TRBV28; J: TRBJ1-1; D: -; size: -; CDR3: CASSGHGTEAFF; DNA: TGTGCCAGCAGTGGACACGGCACTGAAGCTTTCTTT
V: TRBV9; J: TRBJ2-1; D: TRBD2; size: -; CDR3: CASSVDSSGGAEYEQFF; DNA: TGTGCCAGCAGCGTAGATAGTAGCGGGGGGGCCGAGTATGAGCAGTTCTTC
V: TRBV5-1; J: TRBJ2-7; D: TRBD1; size: -; CDR3: CASSWGTGYDEQYF; DNA: TGCGCCAGCAGCTGGGGGACAGGGTACGACGAGCAGTACTTC
V: TRBV5-4; J: TRBJ2-3; D: TRBD2; size: few; CDR3: CASSTRTSGTDTQYF; DNA: TGTGCCAGCAGCACCCGGACTAGCGGGACAGATACGCAGTATTTT
V: TRBV28; J: TRBJ2-3; D: -; size: -; CDR3: CASSLDGGTDTQYF; DNA: TGTGCCAGCAGCCTGGACGGGGGCACAGATACGCAGTATTTT
V: TRBV19; J: TRBJ2-7; D: -; size: -; CDR3: CASSKSAWVAEQYF; DNA: TGTGCCAGTAGTAAGTCGGCCTGGGTAGCCGAGCAGTACTTC
V: TRBV9; J: TRBJ2-1; D: -; size: -; CDR3: CASSMAGLSYNEQFF; DNA: TGTGCCAGCAGTATGGCGGGACTCTCCTACAATGAGCAGTTCTTC
V: TRBV28; J: TRBJ2-1; D: -; size: -; CDR3: CASSRLADSYNEQFF; DNA: TGTGCCAGCAGTCGTCTAGCAGACTCCTACAATGAGCAGTTCTTC
V: TRBV9; J: TRBJ1-1; D: -; size: -; CDR3: CASSVGVLSTEAFF; DNA: TGTGCCAGCAGCGTAGGAGTTTTAAGCACTGAAGCTTTCTTT
V: TRBV12-2; J: TRBJ2-2; D: -; size: -; CDR3: CASRLTQGTEARNTGELFF; DNA: TGTGCAAGTCGCTTAACGCAGGGGACCGAGGCACGGAACACCGGGGAGCTGTTTTTT
V: TRBV6-5; J: TRBJ2-1; D: TRBD2; size: -; CDR3: CASSYREVQFF; DNA: TGTGCCAGCAGTTACCGGGAGGTACAGTTCTTC
V: TRBV6-1; J: TRBJ2-7; D: -; size: -; CDR3: CASSEGWGQNLYEQYF; DNA: TGTGCCAGCAGTGAAGGGTGGGGGCAGAACCTCTACGAGCAGTACTTC
V: TRBV4-1; J: TRBJ2-7; D: TRBD1; size: few; CDR3: CASSLPGQGGEQYF; DNA: TGTGCCAGCAGCTTGCCGGGACAGGGGGGTGAGCAGTACTTC
V: TRBV15; J: TRBJ2-1; D: TRBD2; size: -; CDR3: CATTVGTSGNNEQFF; DNA: TGTGCCACCACCGTCGGGACTAGCGGGAACAATGAGCAGTTCTTC
V: TRBV7-2; J: TRBJ2-3; D: TRBD2; size: -; CDR3: CASSLVAGGPDTQYF; DNA: TGTGCCAGCAGCTTAGTGGCGGGAGGGCCAGATACGCAGTATTTT
V: TRBV2; J: TRBJ2-3; D: -; size: -; CDR3: CASSRRLADTQYF; DNA: TGTGCCAGCAGTAGAAGACTTGCAGATACGCAGTATTTT
V: TRBV2; J: TRBJ2-7; D: TRBD2; size: -; CDR3: CASRIAGDYEQYF; DNA: TGTGCCAGCAGGATAGCGGGGGACTACGAGCAGTACTTC
V: TRBV5-6; J: TRBJ2-7; D: -; size: -; CDR3: CASSAGVRQYF; DNA: TGTGCCAGCAGCGCCGGGGTTCGGCAGTACTTC
V: TRBV6-5; J: TRBJ1-1; D: -; size: -; CDR3: CASSYSRAGTDEAFF; DNA: TGTGCCAGCAGTTACTCGAGGGCAGGGACTGATGAAGCTTTCTTT
V: TRBV11-3; J: TRBJ2-2; D: -; size: -; CDR3: CASSSRGQTGELFF; DNA: TGTGCCAGCAGCTCCAGGGGCCAGACCGGGGAGCTGTTTTTT
V: TRBV19; J: TRBJ2-7; D: -; size: -; CDR3: CASSIAGSSEQYF; DNA: TGTGCCAGTAGTATTGCGGGAAGCTCCGAGCAGTACTTC
V: TRBV4-2; J: TRBJ2-1; D: TRBD2; size: -; CDR3: CASSPEILAGGYNEQFF; DNA: TGTGCCAGCAGCCCGGAGATACTAGCGGGGGGGTACAATGAGCAGTTCTTC